The 16 T cell receptor beta chains given below trace back to one sample, sequenced in a study of identical twins. TCRdb re-called the 5' RACE reads through MiXCR, storing one row per CDR3 protein. Of about 690,000 distinct CDR3 sequences listed, around 5.7% are singletons. The specimen sequenced was naive T cells sorted from blood. The receptors derive from a man aged 18 to 30 in good health.

J is TRBJ2-7 and V is TRBV2; maybe TRBD1 (5 bases). Germline CDR1 SNHLY, CDR2 FYNNEI. V shed 7 bases and J shed 0 bases, with 10 bases lying between them. This CDR3 region has 13 residues. This CDR3 reads CASKDTSSYEQYF. CDR3 DNA: TGTGCCAGCAAGGACACGAGCTCCTACGAGCAGTACTTC.

A few counts support this clonotype. The J gene is TRBJ2-2, the V gene TRBV12-3 or TRBV12-4, with D possibly being TRBD1 (5 bases). Trimming took off 6 bases at V and 3 bases at J, with 11 bases between the two ends. The length of the CDR3 is 14 residues. DNA for the CDR3: TGTGCCAGCAGACCCAAGACAGACACCGGGGAGCTGTTTTTT. Translating gives CASRPKTDTGELFF.

There are a few counts of this clonotype. CDR3 sequence reads: CASSISVGVGVNEQFF. As DNA, the CDR3 is TGTGCCAGCAGCATAAGTGTGGGGGTTGGAGTAAATGAGCAGTTCTTC. The chain is built from TRBV12-3 or TRBV12-4 and TRBJ2-1, with D perhaps TRBD1 or TRBD2 (5 bases each). The CDR3 sequence is 16 residues long. V lost 6 bases, J lost 7 bases, and 22 bases lay in between.

This clonotype was recorded a few times. CDR3: CASGLTPPLGAGTYNEQFF. DNA of the CDR3: TGTGCTAGTGGTTTGACCCCTCCACTAGGGGCAGGGACGTACAATGAGCAGTTCTTC. This chain connects TRBV12-5 to TRBJ2-1; either TRBD1 or TRBD2 may supply D (5 bases each). In germline, CDR1 is LGHNT, CDR2 FRNRAP. V was cut by 2 bases and J by 4 bases, with 24 bases left in between. CDR3 size: 19 residues.

The rearrangement links TRBV29-1 to TRBJ2-1, with D possibly called TRBD1 or TRBD2 (5 bases each). The CDR3 has 15 residues. Germline V gene lookup returns CDR1 SQVTM and CDR2 ANQGSEA. V lost 6 bases and J lost 3, with 18 bases in between. Here the CDR3 reads CSVPKTGTGYNEQFF. CDR3 coding DNA: TGCAGCGTCCCAAAAACCGGGACGGGCTACAATGAGCAGTTCTTC.

This clonotype was counted ten times or more. The V call is TRBV5-1, the J call TRBJ2-1, with 9 bases fitting TRBD2. Germline V lookup: CDR1 SGHRS, CDR2 YFSETQ. Trimming at V came to 5 bases and at J to 0 bases, leaving 6 bases not matched to a gene. The CDR3 covers 16 residues. The CDR3 DNA follows: TGCGCCAGCAGTCAGAGCGGGAGGCTCTCCTACAATGAGCAGTTCTTC. Protein: CASSQSGRLSYNEQFF.

The table lists this clonotype with many counts. The chain uses TRBV27 and TRBJ1-2; D is possibly TRBD1 (5 bases). Germline assignment: CDR1 MNHEY and CDR2 SMNVEV (reference sequence). There are 13 residues in the CDR3. Trimming stripped 8 bases from V and 4 bases from J, with 14 bases between. CDR3 nucleotides: TGTGCCAGCGGGGCCAGGGAGGGCTATGGCTACACCTTC. Translation: CASGAREGYGYTF.

This clonotype has just a few counts. J is TRBJ2-1 and V is TRBV4-3, with D unclear. The CDR3 runs to 14 residues. V lost 0 bases, J lost 8 bases, and 11 bases lay in between. Germline CDR1 reads LGHNA; CDR2 reads YSLEER. The CDR3 is CASSQDSTPDEQFF. The CDR3 DNA is TGCGCCAGCAGCCAAGATAGCACTCCAGATGAGCAGTTCTTC.

This chain uses TRBV28 with TRBJ2-5; TRBD1 is a possible D gene (5 bases). V was shortened by 6 bases and J by 4 bases, with 18 bases between the two germline ends. The germline gives CDR1 MDHEN, CDR2 SYDVKM. This CDR3 has 15 residues. In DNA form, the CDR3 reads TGTGCCAGCAGCCCAAACCCCAGGGTGAGAGAGACCCAGTACTTC. This gives the protein CASSPNPRVRETQYF.

This clonotype was seen only a few times. This chain uses TRBV5-1 with TRBJ2-5; 7 nucleotides agree with TRBD2. The J segment lost 3 bases and the V segment lost 4 bases, leaving 9 bases of the junction unmatched. CDR1 is SGHRS, CDR2 YFSETQ, per germline. There are 15 residues in the CDR3. The CDR3 DNA reads TGCGCCAGCAGCCGTAATCAGGGAGGGAAAGAGACCCAGTACTTC. Amino acid sequence: CASSRNQGGKETQYF.

In its sample, this clonotype was seen many times. The CDR3 reads CASSQVPGLAGEEQFF. The CDR3 nucleotides read TGCGCCAGCAGCCAAGTCCCGGGACTAGCGGGAGAGGAGCAGTTCTTC. The chain is built from TRBV4-3 and TRBJ2-1; TRBD2 aligns across 14 bases. CDR1 is LGHNA, CDR2 YSLEER, per germline. After removal of 1 base from V and 10 bases from J, the junction contained 6 bases not matched to a gene. This CDR3 region has 16 residues.

This clonotype was observed at least ten times. CDR3 in amino acids: CSARDWGPVGETQYF. DNA for the CDR3: TGCAGTGCTAGAGATTGGGGGCCTGTCGGGGAGACCCAGTACTTC. The J gene is TRBJ2-5, the V gene TRBV20-1, with D maybe TRBD1 (6 bases). V was pared by 0 bases and J by 5 bases, with 16 bases between. Germline CDR1 DFQATT, CDR2 SNEGSKA (reference sequence). The CDR3 is made up of 15 amino acids.

This clonotype was seen more than once but under ten times. The chain has TRBV4-1 and TRBJ2-5; TRBD2 agrees at 14 bases. Trimming cost V 4 bases and J 5 bases; bases outside gene matches: 12. Germline assignment: CDR1 MGHRA and CDR2 YSYEKL. This CDR3 contains 18 residues. In nucleotides, the CDR3 is TGCGCCAGCAGCCCCACGCCGGGACTAGCGGGAGAGGGGGAGACCCAGTACTTC. Translated: CASSPTPGLAGEGETQYF.

Ten or more counts support this clonotype. The chain carries TRBV20-1 and TRBJ2-1; TRBD2 aligns across 8 bases. This CDR3 contains 13 residues. The germline CDR1 and CDR2 sequences are DFQATT and SNEGSKA (reference sequence). The J segment lost 4 bases and the V segment lost 3 bases, leaving 2 bases of the junction unmatched. CDR3 sequence: CSASGRGYNEQFF. The CDR3 nucleotides read TGCAGTGCTAGCGGGAGGGGTTACAATGAGCAGTTCTTC.

The genes are TRBV6-5 and TRBJ2-4, with D perhaps TRBD2 (5 bases). Germline CDR1 reads MNHEY; CDR2 reads SVGAGI. This CDR3 is built from 14 residues. The V end was cut by 7 bases, the J end by 0 bases, with 10 bases between. In DNA, the CDR3 is TGTGCCAGCAAGTTTGGACTAGCCAAAAACATTCAGTACTTC. As protein: CASKFGLAKNIQYF.

At least ten counts were recorded for this clonotype. This rearrangement joins TRBV27 to TRBJ2-3, with 13 nucleotides matching TRBD2. The length of the CDR3 is 16 residues. With V trimmed by 2 bases and J by 4 bases, 3 bases remained unmatched. CDR1 and CDR2 (germline): MNHEY, SMNVEV (reference sequence). CDR3 residues: CASSLLGLAGSDTQYF. The CDR3 bases are TGTGCCAGCAGTTTACTGGGACTAGCGGGATCAGATACGCAGTATTTT.